Given below is one T cell receptor beta chain in context. This sample is drawn from a study of blood T cell repertoires in COVID-19. Study at large: Sites in the United States, Italy and Spain provided acute and convalescent COVID-19 samples. T cells, B-cell-depleted T cells, or PBMCs supplied cDNA or gDNA.

The CDR3 runs 13 residues. CDR1 is LNHDA, CDR2 SQIVND, per germline (reference sequence). V lost 7 bases, J lost 0 bases, and 9 bases lay in between. Original handling: Reference gene primer amplification gave estimated nucleated cell counts. Libraries were prepared by immunoSEQ multiplex PCR; TCRdb keeps only in-frame clonotypes and omits some of them. Clone size and the V and J calls come from that table; the DNA yielded D and trimming. This repertoire shows 260,000 or so clones, about four fifths found once; its top ten account for roughly 7.4%. Seattle enrolled patients during active infection and tracked them longitudinally.

This clonotype originated in a woman of 80 years or more with COVID-19, enrolled during active disease. The sequenced sample consisted of peripheral blood. V gene TRBV19 combines with J gene TRBJ1-1, with D unresolved. In DNA form, the CDR3 reads TGTGCCAGTAATCGGGGTATGAACACTGAAGCTTTCTTT. Its protein product is CASNRGMNTEAFF.